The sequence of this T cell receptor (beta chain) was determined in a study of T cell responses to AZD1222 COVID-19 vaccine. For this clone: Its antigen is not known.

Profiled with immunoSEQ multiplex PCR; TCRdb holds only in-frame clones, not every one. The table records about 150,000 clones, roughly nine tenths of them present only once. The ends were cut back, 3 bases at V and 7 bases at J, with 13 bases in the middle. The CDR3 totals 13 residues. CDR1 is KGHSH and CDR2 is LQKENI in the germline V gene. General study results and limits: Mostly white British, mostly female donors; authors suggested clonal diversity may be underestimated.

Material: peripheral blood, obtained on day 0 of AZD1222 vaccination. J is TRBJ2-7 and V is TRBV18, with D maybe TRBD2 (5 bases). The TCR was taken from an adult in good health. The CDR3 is CASSPGKEREQYF. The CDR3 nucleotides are TGTGCCAGCTCACCGGGTAAGGAGCGGGAGCAGTACTTC.